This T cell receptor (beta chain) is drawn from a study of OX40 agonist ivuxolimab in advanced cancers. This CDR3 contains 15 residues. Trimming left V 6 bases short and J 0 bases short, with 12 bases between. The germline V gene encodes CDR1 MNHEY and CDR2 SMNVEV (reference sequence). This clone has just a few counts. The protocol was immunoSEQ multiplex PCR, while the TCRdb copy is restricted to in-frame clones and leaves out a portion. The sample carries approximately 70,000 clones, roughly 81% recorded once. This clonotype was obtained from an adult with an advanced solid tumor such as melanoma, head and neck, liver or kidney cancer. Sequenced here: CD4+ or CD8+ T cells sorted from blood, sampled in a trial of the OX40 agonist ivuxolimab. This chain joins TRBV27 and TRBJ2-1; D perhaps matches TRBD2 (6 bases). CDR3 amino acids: CASRSTSSSYNEQFF. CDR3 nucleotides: TGTGCCAGCAGATCGACTAGTAGCTCCTACAATGAGCAGTTCTTC.